The source of this T cell receptor (beta chain) is a study of PD-1 blockade in mismatch repair-deficient tumors. Turning to the study itself: Patients had approximately 12 mismatch repair-deficient cancer types, all previously treated and progressing. Study-wide findings and caveats: Tumor-resident clones, often absent from pretreatment blood, expanded after pembrolizumab and then contracted.

Every patient had mismatch repair deficiency by PCR or immunohistochemistry. The TCR-sequenced patients were three responders to pembrolizumab. As for this clone: Its antigen is unidentified.

The table came from immunoSEQ multiplex PCR; TCRdb's copy has only in-frame clones and leaves some out. The sample lists 80,000 to 130,000 clones; roughly four fifths were seen once. The CDR3 has 12 residues. The germline V gene has CDR1 SGHVS and CDR2 FNYEAQ. V gave up 3 bases and J gave up 7 bases, with 10 bases separating them. The chain employs TRBV7-6 and TRBJ2-7, with D possibly being TRBD1 or TRBD2 (5 bases each). Source: peripheral blood, taken approximately 36 weeks after starting pembrolizumab. This sequence was found in an adult with mismatch repair-deficient cancer. The CDR3 DNA reads as TGTGCCAGCAGCTTTTTGGGGGATGAGCAGTACTTC. This translates into CASSFLGDEQYF.